One TCR beta chain is described in this entry. Trimming took 3 bases from V and 4 from J, leaving 13 bases between them. This CDR3 region has 15 residues. Per germline, CDR1 SNHLY and CDR2 FYNNEI. This sample stems from a study of T cell repertoires and Cas9 in healthy adults. Data came from immunoSEQ multiplex PCR; TCRdb stores just in-frame clones and leaves some out. The sample lists around 15,000 clones; about nine tenths were seen once. The sequenced material came from Tregs (CD4+, CD25+, CD127-, CD137-, CD154-) from PBMCs; culture status not recorded. J is TRBJ1-5 and V is TRBV2; D unresolved. This clonotype originated in a human donor in good health. The CDR3 nucleotides are TGTGCCAGCAGTGAGAGGCAGCTGGGAAATCAGCCCCAGCATTTT. Encoded protein: CASSERQLGNQPQHF.